This T cell receptor beta chain was captured in a study of T cells after yellow fever vaccination. This clonotype was observed a handful of times. Trimming took off 2 bases at V and 8 bases at J, with 15 bases between the two ends. Germline V gene lookup returns CDR1 SGHTA and CDR2 FQGNSA. This CDR3 spans 14 amino acids. For TCR, cDNA came from 5'RACE template switching, which added a universal primer site and UMIs. A single record per CDR3 protein comes from TCRdb applying MiXCR to the 5' RACE reads. Of a few hundred thousand distinct CDR3 sequences in the sample, about 4% were seen once. The chain combines TRBV7-2 with TRBJ1-2, with D maybe TRBD1 (5 bases). The specimen comprised PBMCs, sampled 5 days after the yellow fever booster vaccination. This receptor was identified in a man aged 18 to 35 who received the YFV17D yellow fever vaccine. The CDR3 bases are TGTGCCAGCAGCTTAATCACAGGAAGCCGGGGCTACACCTTC. It translates to CASSLITGSRGYTF.